The 27 T cell receptor beta chains reported below all come from one sample, sequenced in a study of shared clonotypes between healthy human individuals. Clones were read by immunoSEQ multiplex PCR, and TCRdb kept only the in-frame ones, dropping some. The table has approximately 2.5 million clones, over 85% seen once. The material sequenced was naive CD4+ T cells sorted from blood. Subset here: CD45RA+ positively selected. These receptors originate from a man aged 18-30 years in good health.

The rearrangement links TRBV10-3 to TRBJ1-1, with 7 positions matching TRBD1. Germline V gene sequence: CDR1 ENHRY, CDR2 SYGVKD. Unmatched junction bases numbered 8, after V lost 5 bases and J lost 5 bases. This CDR3 has 14 amino acids. The DNA of the CDR3 is TGTGCCATCAGTCCAGGGGGTCGCGGGACTGAAGCTTTCTTT. This sequence encodes CAISPGGRGTEAFF.

J is TRBJ2-1 and V is TRBV21-1. TRBV21-1 constitutes a pseudogene. There are 15 residues in the CDR3. CDR3 residues: CASSLGVEEYNEQFF. The CDR3 DNA is TGTGCCAGCAGCCTTGGGGTCGAGGAGTACAATGAGCAGTTCTTC.

The CDR3: CASSLVGGPTDTQYF. The CDR3 DNA reads TGTGCCAGCAGCTTGGTCGGGGGACCCACAGATACGCAGTATTTT. The chain employs TRBV5-4 and TRBJ2-3, with D perhaps matching TRBD2 (6 bases). The ends were cut back, 0 bases at V and 2 bases at J, with 10 bases in the middle. Germline CDR1 SGHNT, CDR2 YYREEE (reference sequence). This CDR3 has 15 residues.

This clone has only one observation. The chain links TRBV4-3 to TRBJ2-3; maybe TRBD2 (5 bases). V was cut by 0 bases and J by 6 bases, with 16 bases left in between. The germline CDR1 and CDR2 sequences are LGHNA and YSLEER. This CDR3 region has 16 residues. CDR3 nucleotide sequence: TGCGCCAGCAGCCAAGAAAGCCTCCATCGGGGTGATACGCAGTATTTT. Amino acid sequence: CASSQESLHRGDTQYF.

This sequence joins TRBV10-3 and TRBJ1-6; possible D gene TRBD1, 5 bases. The germline V gene encodes CDR1 ENHRY and CDR2 SYGVKD. The CDR3 covers 14 residues. Trimming removed 6 bases at V and 8 bases at J, with 14 bases between. The CDR3 sequence is CAIRAGYPDSPLHF. CDR3 bases: TGTGCCATCAGAGCAGGGTATCCTGATTCACCCCTCCACTTT.

As regards this clone: At one end the junction does not follow the germline gene, possibly because of a read error. The chain combines TRBV4-3 with TRBJ2-7; D could derive from TRBD1 or TRBD2 (6 bases each). This CDR3 contains 15 residues. In germline, CDR1 is LGHNA, CDR2 YSLEER. The CDR3 nucleotides are TGCGCCAGCAGCCAAGTCCCGGGGGCAGCCTACGAGCAGTATTTC. It yields the protein CASSQVPGAAYEQYF.

The chain couples TRBV27 to TRBJ2-2; 7 nucleotides agree with TRBD1. This CDR3 comprises 15 residues. The germline gives CDR1 MNHEY, CDR2 SMNVEV (reference sequence). V was clipped by 3 bases and J by 4 bases; unmatched bases: 5. The CDR3 protein is CASSLTGTVTGELFF. As DNA, the CDR3 is TGTGCCAGCAGTTTGACCGGGACAGTCACCGGGGAGCTGTTTTTT.

This rearrangement joins TRBV29-1 to TRBJ2-2; 16 bases are a match to TRBD2. The CDR3 extends over 17 amino acids. CDR1 SQVTM and CDR2 ANQGSEA come from the germline V gene. J gave up 4 bases and V 5 bases, and 7 bases lay outside the gene matches. CDR3 bases: TGCAGCGTTTCCGGGACTAGCGGGAGGGCCGGCACCGGGGAGCTGTTTTTT. Protein sequence: CSVSGTSGRAGTGELFF.

This chain uses TRBV10-3 with TRBJ2-5; 8 bases are shared with TRBD1. CDR1 is ENHRY, CDR2 SYGVKD, per germline. The CDR3 has 15 residues. V was clipped by 6 bases and J by 2 bases; unmatched bases: 8. Here the CDR3 DNA reads TGTGCCATCAGCTTCGGGACAGGTCGGCAAGAGACCCAGTACTTC. Encoded protein: CAISFGTGRQETQYF.

The chain uses TRBV18 and TRBJ1-1; TRBD1 might be the D (6 bases). CDR1 and CDR2 from the germline V gene are KGHSH and LQKENI. The length of the CDR3 is 16 residues. The ends were cut back, 3 bases at V and 0 bases at J, with 14 bases in the middle. The CDR3 bases are TGTGCCAGCTCACCGGAGCAGGGGACTATGAACACTGAAGCTTTCTTT. It yields the protein CASSPEQGTMNTEAFF.

The gene calls are TRBV5-1 and TRBJ2-1; the match to TRBD1 covers 7 bases. The CDR3 runs to 16 residues. Trimming cost V 0 bases and J 3 bases; bases outside gene matches: 6. Germline assignment: CDR1 SGHRS and CDR2 YFSETQ. CDR3 nucleotides: TGCGCCAGCAGCTTGGGGGACAGTCCCTACTACAATGAGCAGTTCTTC. The encoded protein is CASSLGDSPYYNEQFF.

The chain joins TRBV6-1 to TRBJ2-7; D is undetermined. V gave up 3 bases and J gave up 4 bases, with 10 bases separating them. The CDR3 extends over 13 amino acids. CDR1 is MNHNS and CDR2 is SASEGT in the germline V gene. The CDR3 spells CASSDLPMYEQYF. CDR3 nucleotide sequence: TGTGCCAGCAGTGACCTCCCAATGTACGAGCAGTACTTC.

The chain combines TRBV28 with TRBJ1-2; D perhaps matches TRBD1 (6 bases). CDR1 is MDHEN, CDR2 SYDVKM, per germline. The CDR3 has 16 amino acids. The germline V and J ends were trimmed by 3 bases and 6 bases, with 20 bases remaining between them. As DNA, the CDR3 is TGTGCCAGCAGTTTTCGGAGGGGGACAACTATTAATGGCTACACCTTC. Translation: CASSFRRGTTINGYTF.

This clone was counted once. The V call is TRBV5-1, the J call TRBJ2-3, with 12 bases identical to TRBD2. The length of the CDR3 is 15 residues. Germline V gene data show CDR1 as SGHRS and CDR2 as YFSETQ. With 4 bases clipped from V and 4 bases from J, the junction kept 4 bases outside the gene matches. This CDR3 is CASSVPSGRADTQYF. DNA of the CDR3: TGCGCCAGCAGCGTGCCTAGCGGGAGGGCAGATACGCAGTATTTT.

This chain connects TRBV18 to TRBJ2-7, with D unclear. This CDR3 is 14 amino acids long. Germline CDR1 is KGHSH and CDR2 is LQKENI. V was clipped by 8 bases and J by 5 bases, with 19 bases between them. The CDR3 DNA reads TGTGCCAGCACTCGCAGGAACGATCTGAACGAGCAGTACTTC. Translated, it gives CASTRRNDLNEQYF.

CDR3: CASSRRPFGQPQHF. CDR3 nucleotide sequence: TGTGCCAGCAGCCGACGGCCTTTCGGACAGCCCCAGCATTTT. This chain connects TRBV27 to TRBJ1-5; no clear D. V lost 6 bases, J lost 7 bases, and 16 bases lay in between. This CDR3 is built from 14 residues. The germline gives CDR1 MNHEY, CDR2 SMNVEV (reference sequence).

The chain links TRBV18 to TRBJ2-3; D may be TRBD2 (6 bases). The germline V gene encodes CDR1 KGHSH and CDR2 LQKENI. V was clipped by 6 bases and J by 2 bases, with 18 bases between them. There are 16 residues in the CDR3. In nucleotides, the CDR3 is TGTGCCAGCTCGCTTACGGACTACGTCCTCACAGATACGCAGTATTTT. This sequence encodes CASSLTDYVLTDTQYF.

V gene TRBV4-1 combines with J gene TRBJ2-3; 9 bases line up with TRBD2. Germline V gene data show CDR1 as MGHRA and CDR2 as YSYEKL. V lost 3 bases to trimming and J lost 4 bases; unmatched junction nucleotides: 5. The CDR3 has 15 residues. The CDR3, as DNA: TGCGCCAGCAGCCAGATAGCGGGAGTCGCAGATACGCAGTATTTT. As protein: CASSQIAGVADTQYF.

The chain uses TRBV7-9 and TRBJ1-2; D unclear. Trimming cost V 4 bases and J 4 bases, with 10 bases left between them. This CDR3 spans 13 amino acids. Germline assignment: CDR1 SEHNR and CDR2 FQNEAQ (reference sequence). CDR3 residues: CASSSPTFYGYTF. CDR3 coding DNA: TGTGCCAGCAGCTCGCCTACATTCTATGGCTACACCTTC. The full variable domain, completed using reference TRBV7-9 and TRBJ1-2, is DTGVSQNPRHKITKRGQNVTFRCDPISEHNRLYWYRQTLGQGPEFLTYFQNEAQLEKSRLLSDRFSAERPKGSFSTLEIQRTEQGDSAMYLCASSSPTFYGYTFGSGTRLTVV.

The chain uses TRBV30 and TRBJ1-2; D not certain. Trimming left V 5 bases short and J 8 bases short, with 9 bases between. The germline gives CDR1 GTSNPN, CDR2 SVGIG (reference sequence). The CDR3 is made up of 10 amino acids. CDR3 DNA: TGTGCCTGGGGCCCTCTGGGCTACACCTTC. Its translation is CAWGPLGYTF.

The chain is built from TRBV23-1 and TRBJ2-1; 7 bases fit TRBD2. TRBV23-1 is labeled an ORF, and its function is uncertain. CDR3 length: 14 amino acids. J lost 7 bases, V lost 8 bases, and 11 bases had no gene match. The CDR3: CASLLWQGGNEQFF. Written as DNA, the CDR3 is TGCGCCAGCCTTCTTTGGCAGGGAGGGAATGAGCAGTTCTTC.

The chain joins TRBV7-9 to TRBJ1-2; 8 bases agree with TRBD1. Germline V gene lookup returns CDR1 SEHNR and CDR2 FQNEAQ (reference sequence). The CDR3 length is 15 residues. Trimming took 3 bases from V and 6 from J; bases not matched to a gene: 9. The CDR3 sequence: CASSFGQGGKNGYTF. The CDR3 nucleotides are TGTGCCAGCAGCTTTGGACAGGGTGGGAAGAATGGCTACACCTTC.

A single count supports this clone. The rearrangement uses TRBV25-1 and TRBJ2-7; 7 bases are shared with TRBD1. V was clipped by 6 bases and J by 4 bases; unmatched bases: 6. The CDR3 length is 13 residues. Germline V lookup: CDR1 MGHDK, CDR2 SYGVNS. CDR3 amino acids: CASSSTGWYEQYF. The CDR3 DNA follows: TGTGCCAGCAGCTCGACAGGGTGGTACGAGCAGTACTTC.

The chain joins TRBV28 to TRBJ1-1; TRBD1 is a possible D gene (5 bases). This CDR3 has 13 amino acids. V shed 10 bases and J shed 1 base, with 13 bases lying between them. Germline loops: CDR1 MDHEN, CDR2 SYDVKM. The CDR3 DNA sequence: TGTGCCACCGTGGGGCCTCGGAACACTGAAGCTTTCTTT. Translating gives CATVGPRNTEAFF. The full variable domain, in which reference TRBV28 and TRBJ1-1 provide the parts outside the CDR3, is DVKVTQSSRYLVKRTGEKVFLECVQDMDHENMFWYRQDPGLGLRLIYFSYDVKMKEKGDIPEGYSVSREKKERFSLILESASTNQTSMYLCATVGPRNTEAFFGQGTRLTVV.

The CDR3: CASSEVTSGAPYEQYF. The CDR3 nucleotides are TGTGCCAGCAGTGAAGTGACTAGCGGGGCCCCTTACGAGCAGTACTTC. The J gene is TRBJ2-7, the V gene TRBV2, with TRBD2 identical over 11 bases. Unmatched junction bases numbered 6, after V lost 1 base and J lost 4 bases. CDR3 length equals 16 residues. CDR1 is SNHLY and CDR2 is FYNNEI in the germline V gene. Complete variable domain (other parts from reference TRBV2 and TRBJ2-7): EPEVTQTPSHQVTQMGQEVILRCVPISNHLYFYWYRQILGQKVEFLVSFYNNEISEKSEIFDDQFSVERPDGSNFTLKIRSTKLEDSAMYFCASSEVTSGAPYEQYFGPGTRLTVT.

The V call is TRBV6-5, the J call TRBJ1-3; tentative D call: TRBD1 (6 bases). Germline V gene data show CDR1 as MNHEY and CDR2 as SVGAGI. The CDR3 has 14 amino acids. V dropped 10 bases and J dropped 0 bases, with 13 bases sitting between them. The CDR3 protein is CATKEGGSGNTIYF. DNA of the CDR3: TGTGCCACCAAGGAAGGGGGCTCTGGAAACACCATATATTTT.

As regards this clone: Other DNA sequences within the sample encode an identical CDR3. The chain uses TRBV7-9 and TRBJ1-1; D unclear. CDR3 size: 13 residues. The germline gives CDR1 SEHNR, CDR2 FQNEAQ (reference sequence). V was pared by 3 bases and J by 0 bases, with 5 bases between. The CDR3 protein is CASSFNMNTEAFF. CDR3 sequence (DNA): TGTGCCAGCAGCTTCAACATGAACACTGAAGCTTTCTTT.